This T cell receptor (beta chain) was captured by sequencing in a study of cytomegalovirus exposure and HLA in healthy donors (dated by TCRdb to 2017 to 2019). General notes on the study: According to an earlier analysis of a few hundred of the donors, about 179 million T cells yielded over 90 million unique TCR beta sequences and about 300 Gb of sequence data. Approximately 330 gigabases of sequencing data and roughly 81 million unique TCR sequences made up an early release that covered 640 HLA-typed donors. Among the roughly 400 genotyped donors, approximately 82% belonged to the genetic ancestry cluster associated with self-reported Caucasian donors. The study aimed to test whether signatures of past pathogen exposure could be identified by cataloging public T cell receptors. Using immunosequencing, the study profiled T cell repertoires from 550 to 750 subjects and related those repertoires to cytomegalovirus serostatus. In addition to the first cohort of 650 to 800 subjects, a separate validation cohort of approximately 120 different subjects was used. The study combined high-throughput TCR immunosequencing, statistical association of individual TCRs with disease status, and machine learning to predict cytomegalovirus infection status. A later analysis re-analyzed previously published TCR beta repertoires from 650 to 800 donors and added high-resolution HLA genotyping to study TCR occurrence patterns. In the later analysis, no new phenotypic data were used to find candidate immune exposures; instead, reliance was placed on TCR beta sequences and their occurrence across donors. To decide whether each TCR beta V gene segment behaved as functional or pseudogenic, an earlier analysis of approximately 590 of the donors relied on high-throughput TCR beta sequencing. Alongside the repertoire data, information on donor age, sex, ethnicity and CMV serostatus was compiled. A later genetic analysis used genome-wide SNP genotypes for about 55% of the 666 donors, treating that subset as a discovery cohort. Every repertoire in the discovery cohort had been generated on one and the same sequencing platform. Both class I and class II loci were covered by HLA typing, at four-digit resolution. Typing coverage varied by locus: about 629-630 donors for A, B, C, DRB1 and DQB1; roughly 510 for DQA1; about 570 for DPA1; roughly 470 for DPB1. Roughly 5 DR-DQ haplotypes were handled as single units for association and clustering, since linkage in the cohort was strong. On average, roughly 240,000 unique TCR beta nucleotide sequences were sequenced per donor among several hundred genotyped donors of the cohort, with around 19% of those sequences being non-productive.

The paper's findings and limits, for the study overall: The classifier was reported to diagnose cytomegalovirus status with high specificity and sensitivity in both the original cohort and the validation cohort. In a later analysis, HLA-associated TCR beta chains were found to be more clonally expanded and to have lower generation probabilities than equally common non-associated chains. The earlier analysis of 587 of the donors excluded approximately 15 rarely observed V segments, including chromosome 9 orphons, because counts were too low. An earlier analysis of approximately 530 of the donors showed that most TCR beta V segments appeared in productive rearrangements either about 90% or about 30% of the time, which broadly matched IMGT annotations. In a later genetic analysis, a missense DCLRE1C variant was associated with V-gene and J-gene trimming of TCR beta chains, and the association was replicated in an independent cohort. A further reported finding was that TCR beta sequences accurately predicted the HLA-A and HLA-B alleles for most subjects in the first cohort. A later analysis reported that several top co-occurrence clusters appeared linked to parvovirus B19, influenza, CMV and Epstein-Barr virus. In a later analysis, the rate of TCR association differed among HLA loci, with DRB1 alleles having the most associated TCRs and HLA-C alleles having the fewest. Only TCR beta chains were sequenced in this cohort, and the absence of alpha or paired-chain data limited detectable features. A group of highly shared sequence variants was considered likely to be a technical artifact of the sequencing pipeline. In a later analysis, some 17,000 TCR beta sequences were associated with specific HLA alleles at a false discovery rate of 0.05. Sequencing depth was assumed to be roughly uniform across donors in the presence/absence analyses, though that assumption may not hold. Immune exposure information for the cohort was limited to CMV serostatus. Strong co-occurrence of HLA alleles, especially DR and DQ, made assigning TCR associations to individual alleles difficult. Because some donors lacked HLA typing at each locus, the association tests relied only on the typed subset. A later genetic analysis reported fewer N-insertions in productive TCRs among donors in an Asian-associated ancestry cluster than the approximately 700-donor mean. Most TCR sequences were observed very rarely across donors, whereas some public TCRs were present in many individuals. The 87-base-pair reads could not distinguish some IMGT-functional V segments, including TRBV6-2 and TRBV6-3, so those segments were excluded. The authors suggested that the approach could potentially be generalized to other disease states and immunological phenotypes. In vitro tests confirmed that a few of the cytomegalovirus-associated TCR beta chains recognize cytomegalovirus antigens. Linkage disequilibrium might explain the correlated functional status among segregating V segments, but an unknown experimental factor could not be ruled out. A later analysis found that most CMV-associated TCR beta chains appeared HLA-restricted, with HLA associations seemingly driven largely by CMV exposure. In the study, some 160 TCR beta chains were listed as associated with cytomegalovirus.

Sequences SGHDT (CDR1) and YYEEEE (CDR2) are obtained from the germline V gene. Including the terminal cysteine and phenylalanine, the CDR3 comprises 15 residues. Only CDR3 DNA is held: 45 bases, read in frame from base 1. V and J are truncated by 0 bases and 4 bases respectively, leaving an intervening sequence of 13 bases. The library came from the immunoSEQ multiplex PCR assay. For the multiplex PCR, a mixture combining 60 forward primers for TCR Vbeta segments and 13 reverse primers for TCR Jbeta segments was used. The CDR3 region of rearranged TCR beta genes was amplified from genomic DNA with a multiplex PCR assay. Amplified TCR beta libraries were sequenced as 87-base-pair reads on the Illumina HiSeq System. The original methods were these. Across the roughly 700 repertoires, a later analysis counted tens of millions of unique TCR beta chains, around 11 million of which were shared by at least two donors. To remove PCR and sequencing errors, raw reads were error-corrected and collapsed into unique sequences using a nearest-neighbor algorithm that merged closely related sequences. CDR3 sequences were aligned to IMGT reference sequences to assign V, D and J gene segments. Each retained sequence needed at least a six-nucleotide match to both a V gene segment and a J gene segment. A rearrangement counted as productive if the CDR3 had no stop codons and remained in frame with V and J, and every other rearrangement counted as non-productive. Following IMGT convention, CDR3 was defined as the stretch from the second conserved V-encoded cysteine up to the conserved J-encoded phenylalanine. Sequences without an unambiguous match to a single V gene segment were excluded from the earlier analysis of several hundred of the donors. In an earlier analysis of approximately 560 of the donors, a V segment was called functional when productive rearrangements were above 56.7%, and segregating when the standard deviation between donors exceeded 5%. To diagnose cytomegalovirus status from the catalog of TCR beta chain sequences, a statistical classification framework was built. A later analysis assigned V and J genes by comparing TCR nucleotide sequences with IMGT/GENE-DB human TR gene sequences. The TCRdist pipeline was used in a later analysis to assign CDR3 sequences and most-parsimonious VDJ recombination scenarios. In a later analysis, each TCR beta chain was defined by its CDR3 amino acid sequence together with its V-gene family, and reads lacking a unique V-gene family were excluded. In a later analysis, around 650 highly shared, low-generation-probability nucleotide sequences were removed to address suspected cross-contamination and a sequencing artifact. In a later analysis, a clonal expansion index for each public chain was calculated from normalized within-repertoire ranks of inferred template counts. A later analysis computed generation probabilities with a VDJ recombination model fitted to out-of-frame rearrangements, and checked the results against IGoR. In a later analysis, hypergeometric tests were used to score TCR-TCR, TCR-HLA and TCR-CMV co-occurrence, with a repertoire-size bias correction applied to TCR pairs. In a later analysis, false discovery rates were estimated by permuting HLA or CMV assignments 20 times. In a later analysis, co-occurring TCRs were grouped with DBSCAN, and TCRdist sequence similarity was added when clustering was performed within HLA-allele-positive subsets. Co-occurrence clustering excluded repertoires with fewer than 30,000 or more than 120,000 public chains, plus five with anomalous nucleotide sharing. The table comes from immuneACCESS by way of TCRdb, which keeps in-frame sequences with V and J called. Part of the clones is missing from these tables; in studies checked, under half for an unresolved V gene and the rest for unknown reasons. V, J and clone size were drawn from that table, and D and trimming were deduced from the DNA. This sample gives around 200,000 clones in total; about 81% of them show up just once. The ten largest make up about 5% of the sample.

Details on this clone: No antigen is known for it. The input lacks base qualities; no much larger clone sits a single base away.

The cohort comprised fewer than 700 healthy bone marrow donors. At the time of sampling, all cohort members were nominally healthy, though unrecorded immune exposures were likely present. The donor tested CMV seropositive, placing the donor among the 310 or so seropositive members of the cohort. A peripheral blood sample was collected from each donor, and TCR beta sequencing was performed on peripheral blood mononuclear cells. Genomic DNA was extracted from the blood cell samples with the Qiagen DNeasy Blood Extraction Kit. The receptor's source is a man aged 25-40 years in good health and CMV-seropositive. The chain is assembled from TRBV5-6 and TRBJ1-2; the D region possibly corresponds to TRBD1 (6 bases align). The sample was PBMCs. The nucleotide sequence is TGTGCCAGCAGCTTGGGGACAGTAAGTGGCTATGGCTACACCTTC. Its coded protein is CASSLGTVSGYGYTF.